Following are 5 T cell receptor beta chains from one sample sequenced in a study of T-cell reconstitution after alpha-beta-depleted transplantation in children. It was with unique molecular identifiers that the TCRbeta library was prepared. TCRdb used MiXCR to reprocess the PCR reads, holding one entry per CDR3 protein. The sample contains about 540,000 distinct CDR3 sequences, approximately 20% of which appear only once. Source: PBMCs from the stem cell graft donor, taken from the stem cell graft. These receptors originate from a human donor who donated a stem cell graft to a child with acute lymphoblastic leukemia.

The J gene is TRBJ2-7, the V gene TRBV4-1; 11 positions agree with TRBD2. V trimming: 3 bases; J trimming: 2 bases; junction bases outside the gene matches: 3. Germline lookup yields CDR1 MGHRA and CDR2 YSYEKL. The CDR3 length is 15 residues. The CDR3 protein is CASSQTSGEAYEQYF. In DNA form, the CDR3 reads TGCGCCAGCAGCCAGACTAGCGGGGAAGCCTACGAGCAGTACTTC.

This clonotype was seen a few times. The chain combines TRBV12-3 or TRBV12-4 with TRBJ2-2, with 12 nucleotides matching TRBD2. The CDR3 sequence is 16 residues long. With V trimmed by 4 bases and J by 3 bases, 3 bases remained unmatched. CDR3 loop: CASSSGLAGYTGELFF. The CDR3 DNA follows: TGTGCCAGCAGTTCCGGACTAGCGGGATACACCGGGGAGCTGTTTTTT.

The CDR3 DNA reads TGTGCCAGCAGCTTAGGTCCGCAGAAGACCCAGTACTTC. Its protein is CASSLGPQKTQYF. The chain has TRBV7-3 and TRBJ2-5; the D is unclear. The germline V gene encodes CDR1 SGHTA and CDR2 FQGTGA. Trimming removed 2 bases at V and 6 bases at J, with 10 bases between. CDR3 size: 13 residues.

This clonotype was seen at least ten times. V and J are TRBV12-3 or TRBV12-4 and TRBJ2-5; D may be TRBD2 (6 bases). This CDR3 has 14 amino acids. Trimming removed 0 bases at V and 5 bases at J, with 10 bases between. CDR3 DNA sequence: TGTGCCAGCAGTTTAGCCGGGAGCGGGGAGACCCAGTACTTC. It translates to CASSLAGSGETQYF.

This clonotype was seen ten or more times. V and J are TRBV6-1 and TRBJ2-3, with 8 bases matching TRBD1. The CDR3 runs to 14 residues. The germline CDR1 and CDR2 sequences are MNHNS and SASEGT. V lost 5 bases, J lost 3 bases, and 4 bases stayed unmatched. CDR3 bases: TGTGCCAGCAGTCGGACAGGGTCTACAGATACGCAGTATTTT. Residues: CASSRTGSTDTQYF.